Given below is one T cell receptor (beta chain) in context. It lacks a known antigen. The sample holds no much larger clone one base away, and base qualities are not on file. TCRbeta CDR3 regions were amplified from genomic DNA by means of the immunoSEQ Assay, a bias-controlled multiplex PCR. The study's processing was this. Nucleated cell counts per sample were estimated from amplification of reference gene primers within the assay. Sequence reads were collapsed and filtered to measure the absolute abundance of every unique TCRbeta CDR3 rearrangement. Productive Simpson clonality was computed per sample as the square root of Simpson's diversity index over productive rearrangements. TCRdb's version of the immuneACCESS table is confined to in-frame rearrangements and falls short of the full clone set. An unresolved V gene accounts for under half of the shortfall where checked; the remainder is of unknown origin. V and J calls and clone size are as listed in that table; D and trimming were resolved from the DNA. Within this sample are around 140,000 clones, with around 88% of them counted one time only. The top ten constitute around 20% of the sample.

Counted from cysteine to phenylalanine, this CDR3 has 16 amino acids. Of all the DNA, just the CDR3 is kept, 48 bases in frame from base 1. CDR1 and CDR2, looked up from the germline V gene, are SGHTA and FQGNSA. V ends up 5 bases short and J 1 base short, with an unmatched junction base count of 4. The sample belongs to a study of blood T cell repertoires in COVID-19 (dated by TCRdb to about 2020). With respect to the entire study: Samples from collaborators originated in the United States, Italy and Spain and spanned both the acute and convalescent phases of COVID-19. The material from the prospective study consisted of cDNA or gDNA derived from T cells, B-cell-depleted T cells, or PBMCs. Subjects who had been exposed to COVID-19, were actively infected with it, or had recovered from it provided the deeply sampled blood TCRbeta repertoires that made up the dataset. A freely available public database, intended as a resource for researchers studying the immune response to SARS-CoV-2, is where the repertoires were released. Samples came from the ongoing ImmuneRACE study (first 160 participants) plus 1,254 subjects from 6 global collaborators. Nearly every sample came with metadata listing a de-identified subject ID, COVID-19 status, age in years and sex. Where available, HLA class I and class II types were obtained from metadata supplied by the sample provider rather than from assay-based typing. Overall results and qualifications from the work: The amount of clinical and demographic metadata varied by source and participant and was provided uncurated.

Each collaborating institution followed its own protocols to collect whole blood in K2EDTA tubes. For TCRbeta analysis, collaborator samples were shipped as frozen whole blood, as isolated PBMCs, or as DNA extracted from either sample type. The sample was peripheral blood. The clonotype originates from a man aged 50 or older with active or convalescent COVID-19. The receptor chain draws on TRBV7-2 and TRBJ2-3, and 12 junctional nucleotides match TRBD2. DNA sequence: TGTGCCAGCAGCCTCCGACTAGCGGGGGGCACAGATACGCAGTATTTT. Its protein is CASSLRLAGGTDTQYF.